These T cell receptor beta chains were read from a single sample in a study of T cell repertoires in cytomegalovirus infection. TCRdb re-analysed the reads in MiXCR, keeping a single row per CDR3 protein. This table holds more than 200,000 distinct CDR3 sequences, approximately 10% found once. Material: PBMCs. The receptors here all came from a human donor in good health (CMV status not recorded). Some clones in this sample may be carry-over from other donors' samples. The CDR3 runs from the conserved cysteine through the conserved F or W. The D gene is left open where the match is weak. A clone size is listed for some rows: how often the clone was seen (once, few, many), or a class if it is expanded.

d_gene	v_gene	abundance	j_gene	CDR3aa	CDR3nt
.	TRBV19	.	TRBJ2-7	CASRGAFGPQQYF	TGTGCCAGTAGGGGGGCGTTCGGACCCCAGCAGTACTTC
.	TRBV7-2	many	TRBJ1-5	CASSLTGGNSNQPQHF	TGTGCCAGCAGCCTTACGGGCGGGAATAGCAATCAGCCCCAGCATTTT
.	TRBV10-3	many	TRBJ2-5	CATASTAAAGLYQETQYF	TGTGCCACCGCTTCTACGGCAGCGGCGGGGTTGTACCAAGAGACCCAGTACTTC
TRBD1	TRBV20-1	few	TRBJ1-1	CSASRSGQPNTEAFF	TGCAGTGCTAGTAGGTCGGGACAGCCGAACACTGAAGCTTTCTTT
.	TRBV7-7	.	TRBJ2-6	CASSPSPVTGANVLTF	TGTGCCAGCAGCCCCTCCCCAGTAACTGGGGCCAACGTCCTGACTTTC
TRBD1	TRBV7-8	many	TRBJ2-4	CASSSGQGRENIQYF	TGTGCCAGCAGCTCGGGACAGGGAAGGGAAAACATTCAGTACTTC
.	TRBV28	many	TRBJ2-2	CASSLGGNTGELFF	TGTGCCAGCAGTTTAGGAGGGAACACCGGGGAGCTGTTTTTT
.	TRBV29-1	.	TRBJ1-1	CSVEPRQNTEAFF	TGCAGCGTTGAACCACGACAGAACACTGAAGCTTTCTTT
.	TRBV20-1	many	TRBJ1-1	CSALDTAARAEAFF	TGCAGTGCCCTAGATACGGCAGCCCGAGCTGAAGCTTTCTTT
.	TRBV7-2	many	TRBJ1-6	CASSPGIDLLGSPLHF	TGTGCCAGCAGCCCCGGCATAGACTTGTTGGGTTCACCCCTCCACTTT
TRBD2	TRBV7-3	few	TRBJ2-7	CASSLSGTSGRYEQYF	TGTGCCAGCAGCTTAAGTGGTACTAGCGGACGTTACGAGCAGTACTTC
.	TRBV19	many	TRBJ1-5	CASSRRQEGQPQHF	TGTGCCAGTAGTCGCAGGCAGGAAGGTCAGCCCCAGCATTTT
TRBD2	TRBV5-1	few	TRBJ2-2	CASSPYRAGGPEELFF	TGCGCCAGCAGCCCCTATAGAGCGGGGGGGCCAGAGGAGCTGTTTTTT
TRBD1	TRBV6-2/TRBV6-3	few	TRBJ1-1	CASIKQGVTEAFF	TGTGCCAGCATTAAACAGGGGGTTACTGAAGCTTTCTTT
TRBD1	TRBV5-1	many	TRBJ2-7	CASSLTRGTGNIHEQYF	TGCGCCAGCAGCTTAACTCGAGGGACAGGGAACATCCACGAGCAGTACTTC
.	TRBV7-2	many	TRBJ2-7	CASSRSGDSYEQYF	TGTGCCAGCAGCCGATCCGGGGACTCCTACGAGCAGTACTTC
.	TRBV10-1	.	TRBJ2-2	CASSEHSDPNTGELFF	TGCGCCAGCAGTGAGCACAGCGATCCGAACACCGGGGAGCTGTTTTTT
.	TRBV7-8	many	TRBJ2-1	CASSPSGTTYNEQFF	TGTGCCAGCAGCCCCAGCGGAACAACCTACAATGAGCAGTTCTTC
TRBD2	TRBV7-2	many	TRBJ2-1	CASSLDSGGAGGEQFF	TGTGCCAGCAGCTTGGATAGCGGGGGGGCGGGGGGTGAGCAGTTCTTC
.	TRBV7-2	many	TRBJ2-2	CASSARLGSLGGELFF	TGTGCCAGCAGCGCGCGCTTGGGTTCCCTAGGCGGGGAGCTGTTTTTT
.	TRBV7-2	many	TRBJ2-3	CASSRNRGHSTDTQYF	TGTGCCAGCAGTCGCAATCGGGGGCATAGCACAGATACGCAGTATTTT
.	TRBV7-2	many	TRBJ2-7	CASSLVGGTYEQYF	TGTGCCAGCAGCTTAGTGGGTGGAACCTACGAGCAGTACTTC
TRBD2	TRBV7-2	many	TRBJ2-5	CASSLTGLARETQYF	TGTGCCAGCAGCCTAACGGGACTAGCACGAGAGACCCAGTACTTC
.	TRBV5-1	many	TRBJ2-7	CASSLESGPYEQYF	TGCGCCAGCAGCTTGGAGTCGGGCCCCTACGAGCAGTACTTC
.	TRBV28	.	TRBJ1-5	CASSSSGSGYQPQHF	TGTGCCAGCAGTTCTAGCGGCAGTGGATATCAGCCCCAGCATTTT
.	TRBV4-3	.	TRBJ1-2	CASSHRTGDGYTF	TGCGCCAGCAGCCACCGGACGGGGGATGGCTACACCTTC
TRBD2	TRBV19	many	TRBJ2-6	CASRAGGTGANVLTF	TGTGCCAGTAGGGCCGGGGGGACCGGGGCCAACGTCCTGACTTTC
.	TRBV19	many	TRBJ1-5	CASWDTTNQPQHF	TGTGCCAGTTGGGACACGACGAATCAGCCCCAGCATTTT
.	TRBV28	many	TRBJ2-7	CASSGGRDTSSYEQYF	TGTGCCAGCAGTGGAGGGCGGGACACCAGCTCCTACGAGCAGTACTTC
.	TRBV18	many	TRBJ1-5	CASSPTGKSGQPQHF	TGTGCCAGCTCACCCACTGGGAAGTCCGGGCAGCCCCAGCATTTT
.	TRBV20-1	many	TRBJ1-2	CSARVAQITNYGYTF	TGCAGTGCTAGAGTTGCACAGATTACTAACTATGGCTACACCTTC
.	TRBV6-2/TRBV6-3	many	TRBJ2-7	CASSASGTFFYEQYF	TGTGCCAGCAGTGCATCCGGGACTTTCTTCTACGAGCAGTACTTC
.	TRBV7-8	many	TRBJ2-2	CASSLRSSTGELFF	TGTGCCAGCAGCTTAAGGTCGAGCACCGGGGAGCTGTTTTTT
.	TRBV12-3/TRBV12-4	few	TRBJ2-3	CASSFWGASGDTQYF	TGTGCCAGCAGTTTTTGGGGGGCTAGTGGAGATACGCAGTATTTT
TRBD1	TRBV11-2	many	TRBJ1-1	CASSLSGGAGTEAFF	TGTGCCAGCAGCCTATCAGGGGGCGCGGGGACTGAAGCTTTCTTT
TRBD1	TRBV4-2	many	TRBJ1-6	CASSQIQGAVRDSPLHF	TGTGCCAGCAGCCAAATACAGGGGGCAGTTCGGGATTCACCCCTCCACTTT
.	TRBV19	.	TRBJ2-3	CASSRGLGPDTQYF	TGTGCCAGTAGTAGGGGGCTAGGCCCAGATACGCAGTATTTT
TRBD1	TRBV7-9	many	TRBJ2-5	CASSWGQGGAVKETQYF	TGTGCCAGCAGCTGGGGACAGGGTGGAGCGGTGAAAGAGACCCAGTACTTC
.	TRBV4-3	.	TRBJ2-7	CASSQESHEQYF	TGCGCCAGCAGCCAAGAATCCCACGAGCAGTACTTC
TRBD1	TRBV20-1	.	TRBJ2-5	CSAVGQRKETQYF	TGCAGTGCGGTGGGACAGAGAAAAGAGACCCAGTACTTC
.	TRBV6-2/TRBV6-3	few	TRBJ2-1	CASSYDSARYNEQFF	TGTGCCAGCAGTTACGACTCCGCCAGATACAATGAGCAGTTCTTC
TRBD2	TRBV4-1	many	TRBJ2-3	CASSQDGASGAGDTQYF	TGCGCCAGCAGCCAAGATGGGGCTAGCGGGGCTGGAGATACGCAGTATTTT